The clone carrying this T cell receptor (beta chain) appeared a few times. Its antigen is unknown. Investigators sought sequencing depths of between 1 in 200,000 and 1 in 1 million T cells. Sequencing was performed with immunoSEQ multiplex PCR; in TCRdb, only in-frame clones are kept and a portion is missing. Here the sample spans hundreds of thousands of clones, under 75% being singletons. Trimming took off 3 bases at V and 3 bases at J, with 15 bases between the two ends. The CDR3 is 15 residues long. The germline V gene has CDR1 SEHNR and CDR2 FQNEAQ (reference sequence). The source of the sample is a study of cytotoxic CD8 clonotypes in ibrutinib-treated CLL. Study-wide background: Response material was collected after a median 12 months of treatment, range 6 to 36.

Whole-study findings and limits: Public clonotypes occurred uncommonly; on treatment, they contracted or remained stable.

Here the sequenced sample was PBMCs, taken after 24 months of ibrutinib treatment. This TCR was recovered from a human donor with chronic lymphocytic leukemia. The J gene is TRBJ2-7, the V gene TRBV7-9, with D unclear. CDR3 coding DNA: TGTGCCAGCAGCTTCCCCACAAGAGCAGACTACGAGCAGTACTTC. Encoded protein: CASSFPTRADYEQYF.